This passage covers 32 T cell receptor beta chains from one sample sequenced in a study of blood T cell repertoires in COVID-19. Sequencing was performed with immunoSEQ multiplex PCR; in TCRdb, only in-frame clones are kept and a portion is missing. The sample includes some 110,000 clones, about 85% seen only once; the top ten take around 4.5%. Material for sequencing was peripheral blood. The receptors were gathered from a man aged 50 to 59 with acute or convalescent COVID-19.

The CDR3 protein is CASSEIRQAGFYGYTF. The CDR3 nucleotides are TGTGCCAGCAGTGAAATCCGACAAGCGGGCTTCTATGGCTACACCTTC. V usage is TRBV25-1 and J usage is TRBJ1-2; D not certain. CDR1 is MGHDK, CDR2 SYGVNS, per germline. CDR3 length: 16 residues. With 2 bases removed from V and 4 bases from J, the gap between germline ends came to 17 bases.

This rearrangement joins TRBV25-1 to TRBJ1-4, with TRBD1 matching over 7 bases. The germline V gene encodes CDR1 MGHDK and CDR2 SYGVNS. V dropped 7 bases and J dropped 7; count of bases not matched to a gene: 6. The CDR3 has 13 amino acids. In DNA, the CDR3 is TGTGCCAGCATGCAGGGGGGAGGTGAAAAACTGTTTTTT. Protein product: CASMQGGGEKLFF.

This clone was observed many times. The chain links TRBV6-5 to TRBJ2-7; D is perhaps TRBD2 (5 bases). Per germline, CDR1 MNHEY and CDR2 SVGAGI. The ends were cut back, 6 bases at V and 1 base at J, with 13 bases in the middle. This CDR3 spans 14 amino acids. CDR3 sequence: CASSLAFESYEQYF. CDR3 coding DNA: TGTGCCAGCAGCCTAGCTTTTGAGTCCTACGAGCAGTACTTC.

This sequence joins TRBV30 and TRBJ1-5; TRBD1 is a possible D gene (5 bases). This CDR3 is built from 14 residues. Between the trimmed V and J ends, which lost 4 bases and 4 bases, there was a span of 14 bases. The germline V gene encodes CDR1 GTSNPN and CDR2 SVGIG (reference sequence). The CDR3 spells CAWNLGGLNQPQHF. CDR3 coding DNA: TGTGCCTGGAACCTCGGGGGTCTAAATCAGCCCCAGCATTTT.

The chain is built from TRBV4-1 and TRBJ2-3; 9 nucleotides line up with TRBD1. CDR1 is MGHRA and CDR2 is YSYEKL in the germline V gene. After removal of 4 bases from V and 5 bases from J, the junction contained 7 bases not matched to a gene. This CDR3 is built from 15 residues. In nucleotides, the CDR3 is TGCGCCAGCAGCCTCCGGGACAGGGTAGGAGATACGCAGTATTTT. Its translation is CASSLRDRVGDTQYF.

This clone has just a few counts. The chain uses TRBV3-1 (or the pseudogene TRBV3-2) and TRBJ1-1; D uncertain. Germline assignment: CDR1 LGHDT and CDR2 YNNKEL (reference sequence). Trimming took 8 bases from V and 11 from J, leaving 15 bases between them. The length of the CDR3 is 11 residues. The CDR3 coding sequence is TGTGCCAGCCTTTCTGGCGGTGAGGCTTTCTTT. Translated: CASLSGGEAFF.

The chain is built from TRBV11-2 and TRBJ1-2, with D unresolved. The CDR3 consists of 15 residues. CDR1 and CDR2 from the germline V gene are SGHAT and FQNNGV. Trimming cost V 5 bases and J 1 base, with 14 bases left between them. The CDR3 DNA sequence: TGTGCCAGCAGCCAAGGACCGCGGGTTAACTATGGCTACACCTTC. Encoded protein: CASSQGPRVNYGYTF.

The V gene is TRBV29-1, the J gene TRBJ2-7; D is possibly TRBD2 (7 bases). Germline loops: CDR1 SQVTM, CDR2 ANQGSEA. V was trimmed by 4 bases and J by 4 bases, leaving 14 bases between them. This CDR3 contains 13 residues. The CDR3 loop is CSVVGGARYEQYF. Written as DNA, the CDR3 is TGCAGCGTTGTAGGGGGGGCCAGGTACGAGCAGTACTTC.

The chain joins TRBV19 to TRBJ2-7; 10 bases fit TRBD2. Looked up from germline, CDR1 is LNHDA and CDR2 is SQIVND (reference sequence). This CDR3 is built from 15 residues. The junction had 4 bases not matched to a gene; V was cut back by 5 bases and J by 0 bases. CDR3 DNA: TGTGCCAGTAGTTGGGGGACTAGCGACTCCTACGAGCAGTACTTC. Its translation is CASSWGTSDSYEQYF.

This clone was seen only once. V is TRBV7-2 and J is TRBJ2-3; perhaps TRBD2 as D (6 bases). The V and J ends lost 2 bases and 6 bases respectively, with 9 bases between them. Germline values: CDR1 SGHTA, CDR2 FQGNSA. This CDR3 has 13 residues. The CDR3 is CASSLSLADTQYF. DNA of the CDR3: TGTGCCAGCAGCTTATCCCTAGCGGATACGCAGTATTTT.

This sequence joins TRBV27 and TRBJ2-7; 7 positions match TRBD1. Germline V gives CDR1 MNHEY, CDR2 SMNVEV (reference sequence). Unmatched junction bases numbered 7, after V lost 6 bases and J lost 2 bases. The CDR3 contains 14 residues. The CDR3 region has the DNA TGTGCCAGCAGATGGGACAGTAAAGCCTACGAGCAGTACTTC. Its protein is CASRWDSKAYEQYF.

The chain uses TRBV29-1 and TRBJ1-2; 7 bases agree with TRBD1. Trimming removed 2 bases from V and 4 bases from J; junction bases left unmatched: 16. This CDR3 contains 17 residues. Per germline, CDR1 SQVTM and CDR2 ANQGSEA. CDR3 amino acids: CSVELSGIRTGSYGYTF. The CDR3 nucleotides read TGCAGCGTTGAACTCTCGGGAATAAGGACAGGTTCCTATGGCTACACCTTC. The full variable domain, in which reference TRBV29-1 and TRBJ1-2 provide the parts outside the CDR3, is SAVISQKPSRDICQRGTSLTIQCQVDSQVTMMFWYRQQPGQSLTLIATANQGSEATYESGFVIDKFPISRPNLTFSTLTVSNMSPEDSSIYLCSVELSGIRTGSYGYTFGSGTRLTVV.

The rearrangement uses TRBV5-1 and TRBJ2-2; 8 bases fit TRBD1. V dropped 3 bases and J dropped 3; count of bases not matched to a gene: 1. Germline values: CDR1 SGHRS, CDR2 YFSETQ. This CDR3 region has 14 residues. The CDR3 DNA follows: TGCGCCAGCAGCTCGACAGGGGACACCGGGGAGCTGTTTTTT. Translation: CASSSTGDTGELFF.

The rearrangement joins TRBV18 to TRBJ2-5; D possibly corresponds to TRBD2 (6 bases). The CDR3 covers 14 residues. Germline V gene lookup returns CDR1 KGHSH and CDR2 LQKENI. V lost 4 bases to trimming and J lost 5 bases, with 14 bases between them. The CDR3 DNA follows: TGTGCCAGCTCACAGTTTCCCCGGGAGGAGACCCAGTACTTC. Its translation: CASSQFPREETQYF. Variable domain in full (rest from reference TRBV18 and TRBJ2-5): NAGVMQNPRHLVRRRGQEARLRCSPMKGHSHVYWYRQLPEEGLKFMVYLQKENIIDESGMPKERFSAEFPKEGPSILRIQQVVRGDSAAYFCASSQFPREETQYFGPGTRLLVL.

J is TRBJ1-2 and V is TRBV5-1; TRBD1 matches at 10 bases. CDR3 length equals 15 residues. Germline V gene data show CDR1 as SGHRS and CDR2 as YFSETQ. The V gene end was trimmed by 4 bases and the J gene end by 4 bases; junction bases not matched to a gene: 7. CDR3 bases: TGCGCCAGCAGCGCTGGACAGGGGGGAATCTATGGCTACACCTTC. This gives the protein CASSAGQGGIYGYTF.

The genes are TRBV6-4 and TRBJ2-7, with TRBD2 identical over 9 bases. The CDR3 consists of 17 residues. V dropped 0 bases and J dropped 4; count of bases not matched to a gene: 10. In germline, CDR1 is MRHNA, CDR2 SNTAGT. Here the CDR3 reads CASSDSIPLAGPYEQYF. The CDR3 DNA follows: TGTGCCAGCAGTGACTCTATCCCCCTAGCGGGACCTTACGAGCAGTACTTC.

V usage is TRBV6-5 and J usage is TRBJ2-3; 8 bases are a match to TRBD1. CDR3 length: 16 amino acids. V dropped 0 bases and J dropped 4; count of bases not matched to a gene: 6. Germline lookup yields CDR1 MNHEY and CDR2 SVGAGI. The CDR3 bases are TGTGCCAGCAGTTACTCGCCGGGACAGGCGCCAGATACGCAGTATTTT. Protein sequence: CASSYSPGQAPDTQYF.

This clone has only a few counts. The chain couples TRBV7-9 to TRBJ2-7; 7 bases align to TRBD2. Germline V gene lookup returns CDR1 SEHNR and CDR2 FQNEAQ (reference sequence). This CDR3 is 13 amino acids long. The J segment lost 7 bases and the V segment lost 1 base, leaving 4 bases of the junction unmatched. This CDR3 is CASSLDSGGEQYF. The CDR3, as DNA: TGTGCCAGCAGCTTAGATTCGGGAGGTGAGCAGTACTTC.

Note on this clone: Different DNA sequences within this sample yield the same CDR3. The chain carries TRBV5-1 and TRBJ2-1; D may be TRBD2 (6 bases). The CDR3 spans 15 residues. V was trimmed by 0 bases and J by 0 bases, leaving 7 bases between them. The germline V gene encodes CDR1 SGHRS and CDR2 YFSETQ. The CDR3 coding sequence is TGCGCCAGCAGCTTGGCCGGGAGCTCCTACAATGAGCAGTTCTTC. It translates to CASSLAGSSYNEQFF.

The genes are TRBV18 and TRBJ2-1; 15 positions match TRBD2. The germline CDR1 and CDR2 sequences are KGHSH and LQKENI. Trimming cost V 6 bases and J 0 bases; bases outside gene matches: 9. The length of the CDR3 is 19 residues. This CDR3 is CASSRAPGLAGGSYNEQFF. The CDR3 nucleotides read TGTGCCAGCTCCCGGGCTCCGGGACTAGCGGGAGGCTCCTACAATGAGCAGTTCTTC.

The V call is TRBV19, the J call TRBJ2-7; 7 bases are a match to TRBD1. CDR1 and CDR2 from the germline V gene are LNHDA and SQIVND (reference sequence). The CDR3 has 15 residues. The trim removed 4 bases at V and 4 bases at J, leaving 10 bases unmatched. The CDR3 protein is CASSTYSGGWYEQYF. CDR3 coding DNA: TGTGCCAGTAGTACATATTCAGGGGGTTGGTACGAGCAGTACTTC. Supplemented by reference TRBV19 and TRBJ2-7, the full variable domain reads DGGITQSPKYLFRKEGQNVTLSCEQNLNHDAMYWYRQDPGQGLRLIYYSQIVNDFQKGDIAEGYSVSREKKESFPLTVTSAQKNPTAFYLCASSTYSGGWYEQYFGPGTRLTVT.

This clone was counted only a few times. This chain uses TRBV14 with TRBJ2-2; 8 nucleotides align to TRBD1. Germline V gene sequence: CDR1 SGHDN, CDR2 FVKESK. After removal of 4 bases from V and 4 bases from J, the junction contained 17 bases not matched to a gene. CDR3 length: 19 amino acids. In DNA, the CDR3 is TGTGCCAGCAGCCGCAACGACGACACCGGGACAGGTCTCACCGGGGAGCTGTTTTTT. As protein: CASSRNDDTGTGLTGELFF. Full variable domain (remainder filled in from reference TRBV14 and TRBJ2-2): EAGVTQFPSHSVIEKGQTVTLRCDPISGHDNLYWYRRVMGKEIKFLLHFVKESKQDESGMPNNRFLAERTGGTYSTLKVQPAELEDSGVYFCASSRNDDTGTGLTGELFFGEGSRLTVL.

CDR3 nucleotide sequence: TGTGCCAGTAGACAGTATCCCCTCGGATCCGGCTACACCTTC. Translated: CASRQYPLGSGYTF. This rearrangement joins TRBV19 to TRBJ1-2; D not resolved. With 6 bases removed from V and 8 bases from J, the gap between germline ends came to 19 bases. Germline CDR1 is LNHDA and CDR2 is SQIVND (reference sequence). There are 14 residues in the CDR3.

The chain is built from TRBV30 and TRBJ1-1; no reliable D call. CDR1 and CDR2 from the germline V gene are GTSNPN and SVGIG (reference sequence). V was pared by 1 base and J by 6 bases, with 6 bases between. CDR3 length: 11 amino acids. The CDR3 region has the DNA TGTGCCTGGAGTGCTAGTTCTGAAGCTTTCTTT. It specifies CAWSASSEAFF.

The chain links TRBV11-3 to TRBJ2-1; TRBD2 aligns across 9 bases. Germline V gene data show CDR1 as SGHNT and CDR2 as YENEEA. The CDR3 has 15 residues. Trimming at V came to 3 bases and at J to 9 bases, leaving 9 bases not matched to a gene. CDR3 nucleotides: TGTGCCAGCAGCTTTAGCGGGAGTAGGGCTGGTGAGCAGTTCTTC. It is translated as CASSFSGSRAGEQFF.

V usage is TRBV25-1 and J usage is TRBJ2-1; TRBD2 is a possible D gene (6 bases). Trimming stripped 2 bases from V and 4 bases from J, with 18 bases between. The CDR3 consists of 17 residues. The germline CDR1 and CDR2 sequences are MGHDK and SYGVNS. For the CDR3, the DNA is TGTGCCAGCAGTGAAATGATGTGGCGGGGCGATTACAATGAGCAGTTCTTC. Translation gives CASSEMMWRGDYNEQFF.

J is TRBJ1-2 and V is TRBV6-5; TRBD1 matches 11 bases. With V trimmed by 9 bases and J by 7 bases, 4 bases remained unmatched. The germline V gene encodes CDR1 MNHEY and CDR2 SVGAGI. The CDR3 length is 12 residues. CDR3 region: CASGQGASGYTF. As DNA, the CDR3 is TGTGCCAGTGGACAGGGGGCGAGTGGCTACACCTTC.

This clone was counted only a few times. This sequence joins TRBV19 and TRBJ2-7; 10 bases map to TRBD2. Trimming cost V 5 bases and J 4 bases; bases outside gene matches: 14. This CDR3 region has 17 residues. Germline V gene lookup returns CDR1 LNHDA and CDR2 SQIVND (reference sequence). Here the CDR3 reads CASSSPRLAGVLYEQYF. The CDR3 DNA reads as TGTGCCAGTAGTTCCCCGCGGCTAGCGGGGGTTCTTTACGAGCAGTACTTC. The whole variable domain, remainder taken from reference TRBV19 and TRBJ2-7, is DGGITQSPKYLFRKEGQNVTLSCEQNLNHDAMYWYRQDPGQGLRLIYYSQIVNDFQKGDIAEGYSVSREKKESFPLTVTSAQKNPTAFYLCASSSPRLAGVLYEQYFGPGTRLTVT.

This rearrangement joins TRBV2 to TRBJ2-1, with 10 bases fitting TRBD2. The CDR3 has 16 amino acids. The V gene's germline CDR1 is SNHLY and CDR2 FYNNEI. With V trimmed by 5 bases and J by 3 bases, 7 bases remained unmatched. The CDR3 sequence is CASSSLAGIRYNEQFF. CDR3 coding DNA: TGTGCCAGCAGTTCACTAGCGGGGATACGCTACAATGAGCAGTTCTTC.

The V call is TRBV28, the J call TRBJ2-5; weak D call: TRBD1 (6 bases). Germline V gene sequence: CDR1 MDHEN, CDR2 SYDVKM. V was pared by 6 bases and J by 5 bases, with 16 bases between. This CDR3 is 14 amino acids long. This chain's CDR3 is CASRPQQGWETQYF. The CDR3 DNA follows: TGTGCCAGCAGGCCTCAACAGGGTTGGGAGACCCAGTACTTC.

The chain has TRBV19 and TRBJ1-5; 11 bases are a match to TRBD1. The germline V gene encodes CDR1 LNHDA and CDR2 SQIVND (reference sequence). The CDR3 has 15 residues. V trimming: 6 bases; J trimming: 6 bases; junction bases outside the gene matches: 7. The CDR3 DNA follows: TGTGCCAGTAGAGGGCAGGACAGGGGGCTTCAGCCCCAGCATTTT. Residues: CASRGQDRGLQPQHF.

This clone was found a few times. The rearrangement links TRBV27 to TRBJ1-1, with D perhaps TRBD1 (5 bases). The V and J ends lost 5 bases and 1 base respectively, with 11 bases between them. Per germline, CDR1 MNHEY and CDR2 SMNVEV (reference sequence). This CDR3 has 14 amino acids. The CDR3 coding sequence is TGTGCCAGCAGTCAAGGGGCAGCGAACACTGAAGCTTTCTTT. This codes for CASSQGAANTEAFF.